What follows are 18 T cell receptor beta chains derived from one specimen sequenced in a study of T cells in Graves' hyperthyroidism and ophthalmopathy. RNA transcripts were the template for amplifying TCR beta CDR3 regions. A set of HTBI primers served as the primers for a first-round RT-PCR of the TCR CDR3. TCRdb re-analysed the multiplex PCR reads in MiXCR, keeping a single row per CDR3 protein. The sample contains almost 500,000 distinct CDR3 sequences, about 20% of which appear only once. The sequenced sample was blood. Receptors were obtained from a woman aged 65 to 85 with Graves' ophthalmopathy.

This clonotype showed up just a few times. The chain employs TRBV5-6 and TRBJ2-3; 8 bases are a match to TRBD1. Germline V CDR1 and CDR2: SGHDT, YYEEEE. V lost 4 bases to trimming and J lost 4 bases; unmatched junction nucleotides: 8. The CDR3 runs 15 residues. CDR3 loop: CASSIDRGVADTQYF. The CDR3 DNA reads as TGTGCCAGCAGCATCGACAGGGGCGTAGCAGATACGCAGTATTTT.

This clonotype was counted only a few times. The J gene is TRBJ2-1, the V gene TRBV7-8; 9 nucleotides align to TRBD2. Trimming removed 2 bases from V and 6 bases from J; junction bases left unmatched: 11. CDR1 and CDR2 (germline): SGHVS, FQNEAQ. This CDR3 is built from 17 residues. The chain's CDR3 is CASSLLGTGTSLNEQFF. The CDR3 bases are TGTGCCAGCAGCTTACTAGGCACGGGGACTAGCCTCAATGAGCAGTTCTTC. The full variable domain, rest sourced from reference TRBV7-8 and TRBJ2-1, is GAGVSQSPRYKVAKRGQDVALRCDPISGHVSLFWYQQALGQGPEFLTYFQNEAQLDKSGLPSDRFFAERPEGSVSTLKIQRTQQEDSAVYLCASSLLGTGTSLNEQFFGPGTRLTVL.

This clonotype was counted between two and nine times. The CDR3 protein is CASSGRDGGAFF. The CDR3 nucleotides are TGTGCCAGCAGCGGCAGGGATGGGGGAGCTTTCTTT. This chain uses TRBV7-6 with TRBJ1-1, with a tentative D call TRBD1 (5 bases). Trimming removed 5 bases from V and 10 bases from J, with 14 bases in between. CDR1 and CDR2 from the germline V gene are SGHVS and FNYEAQ. The CDR3 is made up of 12 amino acids.

The chain employs TRBV7-2 and TRBJ2-7; D uncertain. Trimming removed 1 base from V and 0 bases from J, with 7 bases in between. Germline CDR1 SGHTA, CDR2 FQGNSA. There are 14 residues in the CDR3. DNA for the CDR3: TGTGCCAGCAGCTTAGATCATAGCTCCTACGAGCAGTACTTC. This gives the protein CASSLDHSSYEQYF.

This clonotype was counted at least ten times. The CDR3 DNA follows: TGTGCCAGCAGTTTGCGGAGGGACATCCCTCGGCGTGAAAACATTCAGTACTTC. This translates into CASSLRRDIPRRENIQYF. The V gene is TRBV28, the J gene TRBJ2-4, with D perhaps being TRBD1 or TRBD2 (6 bases each). V was pared by 3 bases and J by 5 bases, with 23 bases between. The V gene's germline CDR1 is MDHEN and CDR2 SYDVKM. The CDR3 consists of 18 residues.

The table lists this clonotype with a few counts. The chain recombines TRBV3-1 with TRBJ1-1; D gene ambiguous. CDR3 length: 15 amino acids. V was trimmed by 4 bases and J by 2 bases, leaving 14 bases between them. The germline V gene has CDR1 LGHDT and CDR2 YNNKEL (reference sequence). The chain's CDR3 is CASSLGWGGNTEAFF. In nucleotides, the CDR3 is TGTGCCAGCAGCCTAGGGTGGGGAGGAAACACTGAAGCTTTCTTT.

This clonotype was counted a few times. This chain links TRBV10-1 with TRBJ2-1; 13 bases line up with TRBD2. V was clipped by 6 bases and J by 5 bases; unmatched bases: 4. Germline V CDR1 and CDR2: WNHNN, SYGVQD (reference sequence). The length of the CDR3 is 15 residues. The CDR3 region is CASRLAGGIDNEQFF. The DNA of the CDR3 is TGCGCCAGCAGACTAGCGGGAGGGATCGACAATGAGCAGTTCTTC.

The chain uses TRBV6-1 and TRBJ2-5; D is uncertain. In germline, CDR1 is MNHNS, CDR2 SASEGT. V lost 7 bases and J lost 7, with 10 bases in between. The CDR3 is 11 residues long. The CDR3 region has the DNA TGTGCCAGCATCGCCGAAGGGACCCAGTACTTC. Translated: CASIAEGTQYF.

Ten or more counts support this clonotype. The V call is TRBV11-1, the J call TRBJ2-1, with D tentatively TRBD2 (7 bases). The CDR3 contains 15 residues. Germline loops: CDR1 SGHAT, CDR2 FQDESV (reference sequence). V shed 2 bases and J shed 4 bases, with 12 bases lying between them. CDR3 sequence (DNA): TGTGCCAGCAGCTTACGGGGGGCTCAGTACAATGAGCAGTTCTTC. Translating it yields CASSLRGAQYNEQFF.

This clonotype was found a few times. This chain links TRBV12-3 or TRBV12-4 with TRBJ1-2; D uncertain. This CDR3 comprises 13 residues. V was clipped by 1 base and J by 5 bases, with 8 bases between them. The CDR3 bases are TGTGCCAGCAGTTTAGGCAGACGTTATGGCTACACCTTC. Translation gives CASSLGRRYGYTF.

A few counts support this clonotype. V and J are TRBV15 and TRBJ1-1; 8 bases align to TRBD1. J lost 4 bases, V lost 0 bases, and 4 bases had no gene match. Germline V gives CDR1 LNHNV, CDR2 YYDKDF (reference sequence). This CDR3 is built from 15 residues. The chain's CDR3 is CATSREQGEGTEAFF. The CDR3 nucleotides are TGTGCCACCAGCAGAGAACAGGGGGAGGGCACTGAAGCTTTCTTT.

There are a few counts of this clonotype. The chain recombines TRBV18 with TRBJ2-5; D is unresolved. This CDR3 comprises 13 residues. Germline CDR1 is KGHSH and CDR2 is LQKENI. Deletions cut 4 bases from V and 2 bases from J, with 8 bases between. DNA for the CDR3: TGTGCCAGCTCACAGGACGGACAAGAGACCCAGTACTTC. Translation: CASSQDGQETQYF.

The V call is TRBV7-9, the J call TRBJ1-6; 9 nucleotides line up with TRBD1. The CDR3 is made up of 15 amino acids. Unmatched junction bases numbered 6, after V lost 5 bases and J lost 7 bases. CDR1 and CDR2 (germline): SEHNR, FQNEAQ (reference sequence). The CDR3 DNA reads as TGTGCCAGCAGCGCGGACAGGGGAATCAATTCACCCCTCCACTTT. Protein product: CASSADRGINSPLHF.

This clonotype was observed many times. This sequence joins TRBV20-1 and TRBJ2-7, with D tentatively TRBD1 (6 bases). The CDR3 extends over 13 amino acids. The germline V and J ends were trimmed by 1 base and 4 bases, with 11 bases remaining between them. Germline CDR1 DFQATT, CDR2 SNEGSKA (reference sequence). The CDR3 loop is CSARVTGQYEQYF. As DNA, the CDR3 is TGCAGTGCTAGAGTTACAGGGCAGTACGAGCAGTACTTC.

This clonotype was recorded a few times. CDR3 amino acids: CASSVSSSTDTQYF. Written as DNA, the CDR3 is TGTGCCAGCAGCGTATCCTCTAGCACAGATACGCAGTATTTT. This chain links TRBV9 with TRBJ2-3; D uncertain. Germline loops: CDR1 SGDLS, CDR2 YYNGEE. The CDR3 has 14 residues. With 1 base removed from V and 0 bases from J, the gap between germline ends came to 6 bases.

This clonotype showed up many times. The chain has TRBV5-1 and TRBJ1-1, with D hard to call. Trimming left V 0 bases short and J 6 bases short, with 15 bases between. Germline CDR1 SGHRS, CDR2 YFSETQ. The CDR3 has 15 residues. CDR3: CASSLESDRVAEAFF. The CDR3 bases are TGCGCCAGCAGCTTGGAGAGCGATCGTGTCGCTGAAGCTTTCTTT.

The genes are TRBV30 and TRBJ1-4, with TRBD1 as a possible D gene (6 bases). This CDR3 comprises 14 residues. The germline gives CDR1 GTSNPN, CDR2 SVGIG (reference sequence). With 0 bases removed from V and 10 bases from J, the gap between germline ends came to 15 bases. The CDR3 sequence is CAWSVYGGRGKLFF. As DNA, the CDR3 is TGTGCCTGGAGTGTCTATGGGGGGCGCGGAAAACTGTTTTTT.

The DNA of the CDR3 is TGTGCCAGTAGTCAAAAGACAGGAAACATTCAGTACTTC. Translated, it gives CASSQKTGNIQYF. The chain carries TRBV19 and TRBJ2-4, with TRBD1 as a possible D gene (6 bases). The V gene lost 5 bases and the J gene lost 6 bases, with 11 bases spanning the gap. The CDR3 loop spans 13 amino acids. CDR1 is LNHDA, CDR2 SQIVND, per germline (reference sequence).